This TCR beta chain was captured in a study of a mutant IDH1 vaccine in newly diagnosed glioma (dated by TCRdb to about 2021). The study in broad terms: Vaccination was initiated 4-6 weeks after radiotherapy alone, or concurrently with temozolomide cycles in the chemotherapy-containing groups. Of the 32 patients who were treated, approximately 62% were male and about 40% were female, and the mean age was around 40 years. Prior to enrollment, patients had been given standard therapy consisting of radiotherapy alone, temozolomide alone, or radiochemotherapy with temozolomide, with the combination given to most patients. The week-35 safety follow-up was designated visit V12, and the week-47 end of study was designated visit V13. Six visits were used for peripheral blood collection: V03 (baseline), V05, V07, V10, V12 and V13. Longitudinal TCRB deep sequencing was done for 20 to 25 treated patients, wherever samples were available for exploratory analyses. Paper-wide results and their limitations: Availability determined which PBMC samples were chosen for TCRB deep sequencing. The authors noted that analyses of patient blood samples could not be reproduced because of sample limitations. Across multiple MHC alleles, vaccine-induced immune responses were seen in about 93% of patients. Pseudoprogression appeared unrelated to alterations in the top peripheral T cell clonotypes detected by TCRB sequencing.

The germline V gene (reference sequence) yields LNHDA for CDR1 and SQIVND for CDR2. V sheds 6 bases and J sheds 4 bases, leaving 10 bases between their ends. The CDR3, cysteine through phenylalanine, is 12 amino acids long. The CDR3 DNA has 36 bases and is translated from base 1. A note on this clone: It lacks a known antigen. Within one base of it there is no much larger clone, and no base qualities were kept.

The library was prepared using the immunoSEQ multiplex PCR assay. Rearranged TCR beta chain sequences were amplified with the hsTCRB Kit following the manufacturer's protocol. An Illumina MiSeq was used to sequence the TCRB libraries. The original pipeline was this. The proprietary platform of the kit vendor was used for demultiplexing, trimming and gene mapping. Sourced from immuneACCESS, this table was stored by TCRdb with only in-frame sequences that have V and J called. A share of the clones is absent; for the studies checked, an unresolved V gene accounts for under half, and the remainder has no known explanation. V and J calls and clone size come straight from that table; D and trimming were deduced from the DNA. Within this sample are about 33,000 clones, with about four fifths of them counted one time only. The top ten clones comprise approximately 7.1% of the sample. Per the publication, the time point label means: week 35, safety follow-up. Each vaccine dose was 300 ug of a 20-mer mutant IDH1 peptide in Montanide, given subcutaneously with topical imiquimod. Patients were given eight vaccinations, in weeks 1, 3, 5, 7, 11, 15, 19 and 23, which matched visits V03 through V10. The donors had newly diagnosed IDH1-mutant astrocytomas of WHO grade 3 or 4 that showed loss of nuclear ATRX. The samples were drawn from NOA16, a multicentre, single-arm, open-label phase I trial in Germany that tested a mutant IDH1 peptide vaccine in humans for the first time. Genomic DNA for TCRB sequencing was extracted from EDTA blood using the DNeasy Blood and Tissue Kit.

Sequencing used PBMCs, obtained from a glioma patient whose treatment included an IDH1 peptide vaccine. This TCR derives from a young woman with glioma. The V and J genes are TRBV19 and TRBJ2-7, and perhaps TRBD1 as D gene, on 5 matching bases. The CDR3 region has the sequence CASSPTGYEQYF. The DNA reads as follows: TGTGCCAGTAGCCCTACAGGTTACGAGCAGTACTTC.